Following are 8 T cell receptor beta chains from one sample sequenced in a study of type 1 and type 2 diabetes patients. PCR was run on genomic DNA. Multiplex PCR with 30 forward and 13 reverse primers amplified the TCR beta CDR3. TCRdb re-derived calls from the multiplex PCR reads in MiXCR, one entry per CDR3 protein. The sample consists of fewer than 350,000 distinct CDR3 sequences, around 47% of them appearing once. The specimen sequenced was peripheral blood mononuclear cells (PBMCs). The receptors were sampled from a man aged 18 to 30 with type 2 diabetes.

Only a few counts were recorded for this clonotype. In DNA, the CDR3 is TGCGCCAGCAGTGAGTCTACAGGTTCTTGGGGTGGCTACACCTTC. Its translation is CASSESTGSWGGYTF. This chain uses TRBV10-1 with TRBJ1-2, with D maybe TRBD1 (5 bases). V gave up 0 bases and J gave up 7 bases, with 15 bases separating them. Germline V CDR1 and CDR2: WNHNN, SYGVQD (reference sequence). The CDR3 runs 15 residues.

V and J are TRBV7-8 and TRBJ1-1; D ambiguous. The V gene lost 9 bases and the J gene lost 0 bases, with 14 bases spanning the gap. This CDR3 has 14 amino acids. The germline V gene encodes CDR1 SGHVS and CDR2 FQNEAQ. The CDR3 coding sequence is TGTGCCAGTAGTATATACATTATGAACACTGAAGCTTTCTTT. Translating gives CASSIYIMNTEAFF. Full variable domain (outside the CDR3, taken from reference TRBV7-8 and TRBJ1-1): GAGVSQSPRYKVAKRGQDVALRCDPISGHVSLFWYQQALGQGPEFLTYFQNEAQLDKSGLPSDRFFAERPEGSVSTLKIQRTQQEDSAVYLCASSIYIMNTEAFFGQGTRLTVV.

As to this clonotype: A much larger clone differs by one base, so this may be a read error. The CDR3 end shows no conserved phenylalanine or tryptophan, and so a read error is likely. V gene TRBV2 combines with J gene TRBJ1-4; D call uncertain. The CDR3 contains 13 residues. The ends were cut back, 6 bases at V and 6 bases at J, with 11 bases in the middle. Per the germline V gene, CDR1 is SNHLY and CDR2 is FYNNEI. Here the CDR3 reads CASSRLSYEKLFS. DNA of the CDR3: TGTGCCAGCAGCCGACTGTCATATGAAAAACTGTTTTCT.

This clonotype was observed a handful of times. The chain is built from TRBV19 and TRBJ2-1; no firm D call. Trimming took 10 bases from V and 7 from J, leaving 11 bases between them. Per the germline V gene, CDR1 is LNHDA and CDR2 is SQIVND (reference sequence). CDR3 length equals 11 residues. CDR3: CATSFGNEQFF. As DNA, the CDR3 is TGTGCCACCTCATTCGGGAATGAGCAGTTCTTC.

The chain uses TRBV20-1 and TRBJ2-5; tentatively, D is TRBD2 (5 bases). V was clipped by 1 base and J by 5 bases, with 11 bases between them. The CDR3 loop spans 13 amino acids. Germline V gives CDR1 DFQATT, CDR2 SNEGSKA (reference sequence). As DNA, the CDR3 is TGCAGTGCTAGAGCGTCTAGCTCCGAGACCCAGTACTTC. It codes for CSARASSSETQYF.

This clonotype was detected a few times. The rearrangement links TRBV19 to TRBJ2-7; 7 nucleotides agree with TRBD2. The germline CDR1 and CDR2 sequences are LNHDA and SQIVND (reference sequence). This CDR3 has 15 amino acids. V shed 2 bases, J shed 0 bases, and the junction held 4 bases outside the gene matches. CDR3 protein: CASSISGADSYEQYF. In DNA, the CDR3 is TGTGCCAGTAGTATAAGCGGGGCAGACTCCTACGAGCAGTACTTC. Full variable domain (rest looked up from reference TRBV19 and TRBJ2-7): DGGITQSPKYLFRKEGQNVTLSCEQNLNHDAMYWYRQDPGQGLRLIYYSQIVNDFQKGDIAEGYSVSREKKESFPLTVTSAQKNPTAFYLCASSISGADSYEQYFGPGTRLTVT.

As regards this clonotype: At one of its ends the junction is not consistent with the germline gene, which may arise from a read error. The chain couples TRBV29-1 to TRBJ1-2; D possibly corresponds to TRBD1 (5 bases). This CDR3 comprises 14 residues. Germline V lookup: CDR1 SQVTM, CDR2 ANQGSEA. The CDR3 DNA sequence: TGCAGCGTTGAGATAGACGGGGGTCTCTATGGCTGCACCTTC. Translation: CSVEIDGGLYGCTF.

This clonotype was seen once. One end of the junction fails to match germline, which may point to a read error. The J gene is TRBJ1-6, the V gene TRBV9; D gene uncertain. The germline V gene has CDR1 SGDLS and CDR2 YYNGEE. The CDR3 loop spans 14 amino acids. Here the CDR3 reads CASSVGGVGSLLHF. For the CDR3, the DNA is TGTGCCAGCAGCGTAGGTGGGGTGGGGTCACTCCTCCACTTT.